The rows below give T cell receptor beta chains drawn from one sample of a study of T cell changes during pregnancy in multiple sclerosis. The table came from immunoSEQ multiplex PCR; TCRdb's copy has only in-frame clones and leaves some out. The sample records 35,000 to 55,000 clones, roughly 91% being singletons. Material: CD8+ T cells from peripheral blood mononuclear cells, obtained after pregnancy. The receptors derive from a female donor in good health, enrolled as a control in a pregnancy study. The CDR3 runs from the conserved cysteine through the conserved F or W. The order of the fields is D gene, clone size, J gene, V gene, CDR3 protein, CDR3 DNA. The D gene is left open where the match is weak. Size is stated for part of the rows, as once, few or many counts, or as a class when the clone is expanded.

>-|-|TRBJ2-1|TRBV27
CASSLFGSEQFF
TGTGCCAGCAGTTTATTCGGTAGTGAGCAGTTCTTC
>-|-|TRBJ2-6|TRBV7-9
CASSFTGSGANVLTF
TGTGCCAGCAGCTTTACAGGCTCTGGGGCCAACGTCCTGACTTTC
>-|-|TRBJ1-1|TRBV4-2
CASSQGGANTEAFF
TGTGCCAGCAGCCAAGGCGGCGCCAACACTGAAGCTTTCTTT
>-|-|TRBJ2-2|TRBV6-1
CASSEFEVGELFF
TGTGCCAGCAGTGAATTCGAGGTCGGGGAGCTGTTTTTT
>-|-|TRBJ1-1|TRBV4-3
CASSQDWGGLNTEAFF
TGCGCCAGCAGCCAAGACTGGGGGGGTCTGAACACTGAAGCTTTCTTT
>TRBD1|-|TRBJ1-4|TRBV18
CASSPTGYFEKLFF
TGTGCCAGCTCACCGACAGGGTATTTTGAAAAACTGTTTTTT
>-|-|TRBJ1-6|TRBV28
CASSLSKGGSPLHF
TGTGCCAGCAGTTTATCGAAAGGAGGGTCACCCCTCCACTTT
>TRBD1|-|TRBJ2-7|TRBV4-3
CASSQAGQGDYEQYF
TGCGCCAGCAGCCAAGCGGGACAGGGCGACTACGAGCAGTACTTC
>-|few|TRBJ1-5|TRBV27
CASTLRGQPQHF
TGTGCCAGCACTCTCCGAGGGCAGCCCCAGCATTTT
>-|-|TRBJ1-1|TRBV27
CASSPDGWNTEAFF
TGTGCCAGCAGTCCTGACGGGTGGAACACTGAAGCTTTCTTT
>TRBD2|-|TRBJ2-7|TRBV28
CASSSGGGTLLSYEQYF
TGTGCCAGCAGTTCCGGGGGGGGGACCCTACTCTCCTACGAGCAGTACTTC
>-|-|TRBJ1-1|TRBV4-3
CASSQDTAGNTEAFF
TGCGCCAGCAGCCAAGATACGGCAGGGAACACTGAAGCTTTCTTT
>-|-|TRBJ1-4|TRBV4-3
CASSPRASTNEKLFF
TGCGCCAGCAGCCCCCGAGCCTCAACTAATGAAAAACTGTTTTTT
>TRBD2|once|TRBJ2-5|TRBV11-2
CASSLVLTGGETQYF
TGTGCCAGCAGCTTAGTCCTGACGGGGGGAGAGACCCAGTACTTC
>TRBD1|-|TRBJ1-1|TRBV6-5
CASSPGQGGTEAFF
TGTGCCAGCAGTCCTGGACAGGGTGGGACTGAAGCTTTCTTT
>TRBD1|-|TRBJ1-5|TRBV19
CASSIADRPAQPQHF
TGTGCCAGTAGTATAGCGGACAGGCCGGCTCAGCCCCAGCATTTT
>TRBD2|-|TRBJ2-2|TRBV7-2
CASSSAGQGLAGVEGELFF
TGTGCCAGCAGCTCCGCGGGGCAGGGACTAGCGGGGGTTGAGGGGGAGCTGTTTTTT
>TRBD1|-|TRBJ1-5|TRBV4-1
CVSSDRRGTVNQPQHF
TGCGTCAGCAGCGATCGACGAGGGACAGTCAATCAGCCCCAGCATTTT
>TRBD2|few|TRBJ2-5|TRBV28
CASSLRGGTQETQYF
TGTGCCAGCAGTCTTCGGGGGGGGACTCAGGAGACCCAGTACTTC
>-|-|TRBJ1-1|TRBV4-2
CASSQVQGGGTEAFF
TGTGCCAGCAGCCAAGTGCAAGGCGGGGGGACTGAAGCTTTCTTT
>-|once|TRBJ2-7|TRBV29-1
CSVAGAYFSYEQYF
TGCAGCGTTGCAGGGGCATACTTCTCCTACGAGCAGTACTTC